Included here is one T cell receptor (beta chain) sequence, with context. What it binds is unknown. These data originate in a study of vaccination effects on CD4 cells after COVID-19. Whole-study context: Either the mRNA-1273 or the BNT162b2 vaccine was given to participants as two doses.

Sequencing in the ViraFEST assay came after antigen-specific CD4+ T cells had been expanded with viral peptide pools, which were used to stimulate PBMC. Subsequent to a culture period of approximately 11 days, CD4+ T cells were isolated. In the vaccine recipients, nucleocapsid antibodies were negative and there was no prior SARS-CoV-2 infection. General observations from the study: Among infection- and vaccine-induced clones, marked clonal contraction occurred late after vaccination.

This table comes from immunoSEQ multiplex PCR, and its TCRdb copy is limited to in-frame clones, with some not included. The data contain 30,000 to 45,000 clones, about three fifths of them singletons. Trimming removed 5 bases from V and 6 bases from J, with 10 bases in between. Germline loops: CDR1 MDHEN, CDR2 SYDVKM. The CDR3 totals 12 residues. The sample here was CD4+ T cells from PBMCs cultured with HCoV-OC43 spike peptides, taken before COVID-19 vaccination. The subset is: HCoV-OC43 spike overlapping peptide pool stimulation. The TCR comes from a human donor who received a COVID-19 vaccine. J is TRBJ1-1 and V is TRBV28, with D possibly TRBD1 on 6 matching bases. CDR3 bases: TGTGCCAGCAGTGACAGGCGGGCTGAAGCTTTCTTT. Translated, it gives CASSDRRAEAFF.